The clone carrying this T cell receptor beta chain was recorded a few times. As yet, its antigen is unknown. Individually, cDNA molecules had unique molecular identifiers attached to them. TCRdb redid the calling of the 5' RACE reads with MiXCR, one entry per CDR3 protein. The sample has about 50,000 distinct CDR3 sequences, 7.5% to 10% seen once. Germline V gene sequence: CDR1 MNHEY, CDR2 SVGEGT. Trimming left V 3 bases short and J 7 bases short, with 10 bases between. This CDR3 region has 12 residues. These data come from a study of early T cells in non-severe SARS-CoV-2 infection. Across the study: The authors sequenced bulk RNA from unsorted whole blood, leaving chains unpaired.

Study-wide findings and caveats: Database matching using VDJdb favored anti-spike CD8 responses, with private and CD4 specificities left missing.

Sequencing was carried out using whole blood. The clonotype originates from an adult who was a healthcare worker with PCR-confirmed SARS-CoV-2 infection or an uninfected control (not recorded which). The chain couples TRBV6-2 or TRBV6-3 to TRBJ2-7, with D unresolved. For the CDR3, the DNA is TGTGCCAGCAGTTATGGAGCTGGGGAGCAGTACTTC. Protein product: CASSYGAGEQYF.